These 2 T cell receptor beta chains were all obtained from the same sample, sequenced in a study of lymphopenia after photon versus proton radiotherapy. TCRdb's copy holds only in-frame clones and misses some; the assay was immunoSEQ multiplex PCR. The data contain around 23,000 clones, about 87% of them singletons. This specimen was peripheral blood, taken from a patient treated with photon-based radiotherapy. The origin of the receptors is a man over 45 with gastric cancer.

The CDR3 protein is CSVGAGGPNGELFF. The CDR3 DNA is TGCAGCGTTGGAGCGGGGGGGCCCAACGGGGAGCTGTTTTTT. This chain joins TRBV29-1 and TRBJ2-2; 10 nucleotides align to TRBD2. The V and J ends lost 4 bases and 7 bases, in that order; junction bases with no gene match: 6. Germline CDR1 is SQVTM and CDR2 is ANQGSEA. The CDR3 extends over 14 amino acids.

This chain links TRBV12-5 with TRBJ2-5; D gene unclear. V was trimmed by 7 bases and J by 5 bases, leaving 14 bases between them. This CDR3 contains 13 residues. Per the germline V gene, CDR1 is LGHNT and CDR2 is FRNRAP. The CDR3 DNA follows: TGTGCTAGTGCCTTGGCAGCCAGGGAGACCCAGTACTTC. Translation: CASALAARETQYF. Complete variable domain (other parts from reference TRBV12-5 and TRBJ2-5): DARVTQTPRHKVTEMGQEVTMRCQPILGHNTVFWYRQTMMQGLELLAYFRNRAPLDDSGMPKDRFSAEMPDATLATLKIQPSEPRDSAVYFCASALAARETQYFGPGTRLLVL.